This TCR beta chain was sequenced in a study of human T cells and chemical hapten exposure (TCRdb year 2021). About the full investigation: For sensitization, 2% DPC in acetone was applied to a roughly 2 cm by roughly 2 cm area of upper inner arm skin. Patients additionally received weekly therapeutic DPC doses to the scalp throughout the approximately 25-week study period. Blood samples were taken from patients before sensitization (week 0) and then at 2, 6 and about 24 weeks after DPC sensitization. Blood for TCR sequencing was provided by twenty-nine alopecia patients at one to four time points (pre-sensitization, 2, 6 and 24 weeks). This study followed changes in the peripheral blood TCR repertoire in vivo during primary and secondary sensitization of alopecia patients to the hapten diphenylcyclopropenone (DPC). The libraries were sequenced as a pool, and the TCR yield per sample differed mostly because of small variations in library volumes within the pool. The patient cohort, mostly female, included alopecia areata with under or over 50% scalp involvement, alopecia totalis and alopecia universalis. Patch testing was done on the upper back using Finn chambers containing 0.01% DPC, and results were scored after 6 days according to International Contact Dermatitis Research Group standards.

The time point label of this sample denotes: patch test 2, 6 weeks after DPC sensitization. This sample's treatment or condition label indicates: therapeutic diphenylcyclopropenone sensitization with weekly scalp DPC. Blood at each patch-test visit was drawn before the patch test was applied. Eligible patients were aged 18 to 70, diagnosed with alopecia, deemed suitable for DPC therapy, and excluded if pregnant. Unfractionated whole blood was collected in Tempus Blood RNA tubes, and total RNA was extracted from that blood. The paper as a whole reports these results and caveats: DPC sensitization did not change the number of TCRs with a frequency above 1 in 1000, and there was no evidence of changes in global repertoire structure. Patch test score was positively correlated with the number of PT1 expanded TCRs, with significance at thresholds 8, 16 and 32 but not at 4. After repeated subsampling, changes were observed in the strength of the expansion versus patch-test correlation and in the threshold at which the correlation became significant. Compared with pre-sensitization or healthy control sets, expanded TCRs formed significantly more large CDR3 similarity clusters, which is consistent with antigen-driven responses. Because all patients had alopecia, a presumed autoimmune disease, the immune response of the patients might differ from that of healthy individuals.

The method behind the library was RACE. Instrument on record: NextSeq 500. During library preparation, unique molecular identifiers were attached to individual cDNA molecules so that TCRs could be counted quantitatively and reproducibly. From each blood RNA sample, both TCR alpha and TCR beta chains were sequenced. The study's processing was this. A median of roughly 99,000 TCRs per sample was observed, with a range of 23,224 to 690,600. V, J and CDR3 annotation of the TCR reads was carried out using the Decombinator software suite. For the PS versus PT1 abundance plots, all samples were subsampled to the same number of TCRs (28,000). TCRs were defined as expanded if absent before sensitization and observed at least eight times at the 2-week time point. TCRdb ran its own pipeline on the public reads, namely fastp trimming at Q25 and MiXCR clone calling, and kept in-frame beta chains. CDR3 protein duplicates are merged, each entry listing the most common genes and DNA. The V and J calls follow TCRdb's processing rather than the paper's. The sample table shows 350,000 to 400,000 distinct CDR3 sequences, and just under 6.5% are seen once. About 5% of the sample is held by the ten biggest clonotypes.

This clonotype was seen many times. The antigen it binds to is not known. Base qualities are missing; no much larger clone stands one base away. Including cysteine and phenylalanine, the CDR3 has 17 amino acids. Of the read, only the CDR3 DNA is kept; its 51 bases are in frame from base 1. CDR1 LGHNA and CDR2 YNFKEQ were looked up in the germline V gene. Trimming takes 2 bases from V and 3 bases from J, and the germline ends sit 18 bases apart. This material consisted of whole blood, taken in connection with sensitization to the hapten diphenylcyclopropenone (DPC). The sequence came from a woman between 18 and 29 years old with alopecia areata. Some clones in this sample may be carry-over from other donors' samples. Recombination linked TRBV4-2 to TRBJ2-3; the D gene is perhaps TRBD1 or TRBD2, as each covers 6 bases. At the DNA level, the sequence is TGTGCCAGCAGCCAAAGATCGTCGAGGGGGGCGACAGATACGCAGTATTTT. Translated, this gives CASSQRSSRGATDTQYF.